What follows are 25 T cell receptor beta chains derived from one specimen sequenced in a study of blood T cells in healthy people across ages. Alongside a J-beta primer mix, a sample-barcoded 5' primer served in a second PCR lasting about 7 to 12 cycles. TCRdb independently ran MiXCR on the 5' RACE reads; one entry per CDR3 protein. Here the sample spans roughly 1.6 million distinct CDR3 sequences, about 32% being singletons. Specimen: blood. All receptors come from a woman aged 25 to 39 in good health.

This chain uses TRBV9 with TRBJ2-3; 7 bases line up with TRBD1. The CDR3 is 16 amino acids. V dropped 4 bases and J dropped 0; count of bases not matched to a gene: 8. The V gene's germline CDR1 is SGDLS and CDR2 YYNGEE. The CDR3 DNA sequence: TGTGCCAGCAGCCCCCAGCCAGGGGGAAGCACAGATACGCAGTATTTT. Protein sequence: CASSPQPGGSTDTQYF.

The chain has TRBV20-1 and TRBJ2-3, with D perhaps TRBD2 (6 bases). V shed 0 bases and J shed 2 bases, with 18 bases lying between them. CDR3 length: 17 residues. Germline assignment: CDR1 DFQATT and CDR2 SNEGSKA (reference sequence). CDR3 protein: CSARDFNGTRHTDTQYF. CDR3 nucleotide sequence: TGCAGTGCTAGAGATTTTAACGGGACTCGACACACAGATACGCAGTATTTT.

This clonotype showed up many times. V is TRBV5-1 and J is TRBJ2-7, with 8 bases aligning to TRBD1. Trimming removed 4 bases from V and 1 base from J; junction bases left unmatched: 7. CDR1 is SGHRS, CDR2 YFSETQ, per germline. The CDR3 spans 15 residues. As DNA, the CDR3 is TGCGCCAGCAGCGGGGGACAGGCTCCATCCTACGAGCAGTACTTC. Its translation: CASSGGQAPSYEQYF.

The chain is built from TRBV6-1 and TRBJ2-1; D gene ambiguous. The germline V and J ends were trimmed by 1 base and 0 bases, with 7 bases remaining between them. Germline lookup yields CDR1 MNHNS and CDR2 SASEGT. This CDR3 has 15 amino acids. The CDR3 loop is CASSEGRFSYNEQFF. The CDR3 bases are TGTGCCAGCAGTGAAGGAAGGTTCTCCTACAATGAGCAGTTCTTC.

Only a few counts were recorded for this clonotype. The chain is built from TRBV13 and TRBJ1-1, with D unresolved. The V gene lost 5 bases and the J gene lost 1 base, with 5 bases spanning the gap. The CDR3 contains 12 residues. Germline CDR1 is PRHDT and CDR2 is FYEKMQ (reference sequence). CDR3 protein: CASSPANTEAFF. The CDR3 nucleotides read TGTGCCAGCAGCCCCGCGAACACTGAAGCTTTCTTT.

This clonotype came up a few times. The chain has TRBV20-1 and TRBJ2-1; D is undetermined. The CDR3 has 18 residues. Germline loops: CDR1 DFQATT, CDR2 SNEGSKA (reference sequence). The germline V and J ends were trimmed by 1 base and 0 bases, with 19 bases remaining between them. CDR3 in amino acids: CSARGTLLSRRSYNEQFF. The CDR3 DNA reads TGCAGTGCTAGAGGAACCCTCCTTAGCCGTCGCTCCTACAATGAGCAGTTCTTC.

The chain uses TRBV20-1 and TRBJ2-7, with 7 nucleotides matching TRBD2. V lost 2 bases and J lost 6; bases outside the gene matches: 7. This CDR3 spans 13 amino acids. CDR1 is DFQATT and CDR2 is SNEGSKA in the germline V gene (reference sequence). In DNA, the CDR3 is TGCAGTGCTAGACCGGGGGGAAGCGGCGAGCAGTACTTC. Its translation is CSARPGGSGEQYF.

This clonotype has ten or more counts. The chain joins TRBV7-3 to TRBJ2-3; 7 bases are a match to TRBD2. There are 15 residues in the CDR3. After removal of 5 bases from V and 1 base from J, the junction contained 6 bases not matched to a gene. In germline, CDR1 is SGHTA, CDR2 FQGTGA. The CDR3 nucleotides are TGTGCCAGCAGCCCCCAGGGAGGGGGCACAGATACGCAGTATTTT. Protein product: CASSPQGGGTDTQYF.

Notes on this clonotype: Mismatch with germline at one junction end may stem from a read error. The CDR3 DNA is TGTGCCAGCAGTGCTAGCGGGGTTTCCTACAATGAGCGGTTCTTC. Translating it yields CASSASGVSYNERFF. The chain combines TRBV2 with TRBJ2-1; TRBD2 matches at 9 bases. This CDR3 has 15 amino acids. Germline loops: CDR1 SNHLY, CDR2 FYNNEI.

The CDR3 DNA reads as TGTGCCACCTCTTCCTCTCAGCAAGAGACCCAGTACTTC. Protein sequence: CATSSSQQETQYF. V is TRBV24-1 and J is TRBJ2-5; D remains ambiguous. Trimming removed 9 bases at V and 2 bases at J, with 12 bases between. In germline, CDR1 is KGHDR, CDR2 SFDVKD. CDR3 length: 13 amino acids.

This clonotype was detected only a few times. Written as DNA, the CDR3 is TGTGCCAGCAGTTTCCTCGAACCCAGTGAGCAGTTCTTC. This translates into CASSFLEPSEQFF. The V call is TRBV12-3 or TRBV12-4, the J call TRBJ2-1; D gene ambiguous. The ends were cut back, 3 bases at V and 9 bases at J, with 12 bases in the middle. The CDR3 is 13 amino acids.

A few counts support this clonotype. The gene calls are TRBV7-2 and TRBJ2-7, with TRBD2 matching over 8 bases. The length of the CDR3 is 14 residues. Germline V gives CDR1 SGHTA, CDR2 FQGNSA. V lost 5 bases, J lost 5 bases, and 8 bases stayed unmatched. The CDR3 nucleotides are TGTGCCAGCAGCCCAAGGAGCGGGAGCCACGAGCAGTACTTC. This sequence encodes CASSPRSGSHEQYF.

The table lists this clonotype with a few counts. The chain joins TRBV7-9 to TRBJ2-1; maybe TRBD1 (5 bases). The germline V gene encodes CDR1 SEHNR and CDR2 FQNEAQ (reference sequence). V lost 0 bases and J lost 6, with 15 bases in between. The CDR3 covers 16 residues. The CDR3 is CASSLAWQGKTNEQFF. The CDR3 DNA sequence: TGTGCCAGCAGCTTAGCGTGGCAGGGTAAGACCAATGAGCAGTTCTTC.

The chain links TRBV6-1 to TRBJ2-2; D is unclear. The germline gives CDR1 MNHNS, CDR2 SASEGT. V lost 0 bases and J lost 2, with 10 bases in between. The CDR3 contains 16 residues. This CDR3 reads CASSEANPLNTGELFF. Written as DNA, the CDR3 is TGTGCCAGCAGTGAAGCGAATCCTCTTAACACCGGGGAGCTGTTTTTT.

This clonotype was detected many times. The gene calls are TRBV5-8 and TRBJ2-5; possibly TRBD2 for D (6 bases). Trimming stripped 6 bases from V and 0 bases from J, with 18 bases between. CDR3 size: 16 residues. The germline V gene has CDR1 SGHTS and CDR2 YDEGEE. For the CDR3, the DNA is TGTGCCAGCATCCTTCGACTAGGGCTGTACCAAGAGACCCAGTACTTC. Protein sequence: CASILRLGLYQETQYF. The variable domain in full, completed from reference TRBV5-8 and TRBJ2-5, reads EAGVTQSPTHLIKTRGQQATLRCSPISGHTSVYWYQQALGLGLQFLLWYDEGEERNRGNFPPRFSGRQFPNYSSELNVNALELEDSALYLCASILRLGLYQETQYFGPGTRLLVL.

This clonotype was detected only a few times. The chain uses TRBV10-3 and TRBJ2-3, with 10 bases fitting TRBD2. The V gene end was trimmed by 8 bases and the J gene end by 6 bases; junction bases not matched to a gene: 11. Germline-derived CDR1 and CDR2 are ENHRY and SYGVKD. The length of the CDR3 is 15 residues. Written as DNA, the CDR3 is TGTGCCATCGGGGGGCCTAGCGGGGGTGAGGATACGCAGTATTTT. It specifies CAIGGPSGGEDTQYF.

In this sample, this clonotype turned up many times. The chain uses TRBV4-2 and TRBJ2-3; perhaps TRBD1 as D (5 bases). This CDR3 contains 14 residues. Germline lookup yields CDR1 LGHNA and CDR2 YNFKEQ. V dropped 1 base and J dropped 3 bases, with 8 bases sitting between them. This CDR3 is CASSQAQGTDTQYF. CDR3 DNA sequence: TGTGCCAGCAGCCAAGCTCAGGGAACAGATACGCAGTATTTT.

This clonotype has only a few counts. This sequence joins TRBV15 and TRBJ1-2; D not resolved. The CDR3 totals 15 residues. Between the trimmed V and J ends, which lost 0 bases and 2 bases, there was a span of 10 bases. Germline assignment: CDR1 LNHNV and CDR2 YYDKDF (reference sequence). As DNA, the CDR3 is TGTGCCACCAGCAGAGACTCGGGTTCCAACTATGGCTACACCTTC. Protein: CATSRDSGSNYGYTF.

This clonotype has just a few counts. The chain carries TRBV20-1 and TRBJ2-7; possibly TRBD2 for D (5 bases). Per germline, CDR1 DFQATT and CDR2 SNEGSKA (reference sequence). With 1 base removed from V and 7 bases from J, the gap between germline ends came to 14 bases. The CDR3 contains 13 residues. CDR3 amino acids: CSARATPSWEQYF. CDR3 nucleotides: TGCAGTGCTAGAGCGACCCCTAGCTGGGAGCAGTACTTC.

The chain links TRBV9 to TRBJ2-5, with a weak D call TRBD2 (5 bases). V dropped 4 bases and J dropped 0 bases, with 19 bases sitting between them. Germline V CDR1 and CDR2: SGDLS, YYNGEE. The CDR3 runs to 17 residues. DNA for the CDR3: TGTGCCAGCAGCCCCCATGGGCGAGGGCCGTACCAAGAGACCCAGTACTTC. It specifies CASSPHGRGPYQETQYF.

The CDR3 region is CAARAGSYNEQFF. CDR3 in DNA: TGTGCCGCTAGGGCGGGATCCTACAATGAGCAGTTCTTC. The chain employs TRBV30 and TRBJ2-1, with D maybe TRBD2 (6 bases). This CDR3 spans 13 amino acids. V gave up 8 bases and J gave up 1 base, with 12 bases separating them. In germline, CDR1 is GTSNPN, CDR2 SVGIG (reference sequence).

This chain links TRBV7-9 with TRBJ1-2; D possibly corresponds to TRBD1 (6 bases). Germline CDR1 reads SEHNR; CDR2 reads FQNEAQ (reference sequence). V lost 7 bases to trimming and J lost 0 bases, with 12 bases between them. This CDR3 comprises 14 residues. This CDR3 reads CASTVDSTNYGYTF. Written as DNA, the CDR3 is TGTGCCAGCACCGTGGACAGCACTAACTATGGCTACACCTTC.

This clonotype appeared a few times. The chain combines TRBV20-1 with TRBJ2-7; no definite D call. CDR3 length: 12 residues. CDR1 is DFQATT, CDR2 SNEGSKA, per germline (reference sequence). Trimming took 7 bases from V and 2 from J, leaving 12 bases between them. The CDR3 DNA reads TGCAGTGGCTCTGACTTGGCCTACGAGCAGTACTTC. Protein product: CSGSDLAYEQYF.

V and J are TRBV7-3 and TRBJ2-3; 11 bases are shared with TRBD2. Germline loops: CDR1 SGHTA, CDR2 FQGTGA. V was pared by 2 bases and J by 5 bases, with 6 bases of the junction left unmatched. This CDR3 is built from 16 residues. In DNA, the CDR3 is TGTGCCAGCAGCTTACTAGCGGGAGGTCAGGGAGATACGCAGTATTTT. Translated, it gives CASSLLAGGQGDTQYF. Full variable domain (outside the CDR3, taken from reference TRBV7-3 and TRBJ2-3): GAGVSQTPSNKVTEKGKYVELRCDPISGHTALYWYRQSLGQGPEFLIYFQGTGAADDSGLPNDRFFAVRPEGSVSTLKIQRTERGDSAVYLCASSLLAGGQGDTQYFGPGTRLTVL.

V usage is TRBV12-3 or TRBV12-4 and J usage is TRBJ2-3; TRBD2 matches at 9 bases. With 3 bases clipped from V and 5 bases from J, the junction kept 9 bases outside the gene matches. The CDR3 contains 16 residues. In DNA, the CDR3 is TGTGCCAGCAGTTTGGTGGCTAGCGGGGCTTTAGATACGCAGTATTTT. It specifies CASSLVASGALDTQYF.